Sequencing of this T cell receptor (beta chain) was carried out in a study of T cell repertoires in MIS-A myocarditis. Data came from immunoSEQ multiplex PCR; TCRdb stores just in-frame clones and leaves some out. Here the sample spans approximately 10,000 clones, approximately 90% being singletons. The CDR3 consists of 13 residues. V lost 6 bases to trimming and J lost 6 bases; unmatched junction nucleotides: 3. The germline V gene encodes CDR1 LGHNA and CDR2 YSLEER. Sequenced input: thoracic lymph node tissue obtained at autopsy. This chain joins TRBV4-3 and TRBJ2-3, with 10 bases matching TRBD1. This receptor was obtained from a young man with fulminant myocarditis from multisystem inflammatory syndrome in adults (MIS-A) after COVID-19. The CDR3 DNA sequence: TGCGCCAGCAGTGACAGGGGGCTTGATACGCAGTATTTT. This gives the protein CASSDRGLDTQYF.